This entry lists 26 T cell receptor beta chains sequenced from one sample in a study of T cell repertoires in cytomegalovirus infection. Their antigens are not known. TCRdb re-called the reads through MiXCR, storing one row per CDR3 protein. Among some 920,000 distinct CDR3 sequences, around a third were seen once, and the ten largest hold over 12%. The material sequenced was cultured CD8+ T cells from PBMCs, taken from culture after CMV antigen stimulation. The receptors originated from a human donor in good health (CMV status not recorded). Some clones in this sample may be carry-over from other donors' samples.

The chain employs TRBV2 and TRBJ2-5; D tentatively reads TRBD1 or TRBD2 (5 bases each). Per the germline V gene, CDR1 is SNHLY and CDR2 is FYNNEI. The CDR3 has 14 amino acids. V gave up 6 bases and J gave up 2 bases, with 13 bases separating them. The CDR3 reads CASSDRDRQETQYF. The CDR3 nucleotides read TGTGCCAGCAGCGACCGGGACCGACAAGAGACCCAGTACTTC.

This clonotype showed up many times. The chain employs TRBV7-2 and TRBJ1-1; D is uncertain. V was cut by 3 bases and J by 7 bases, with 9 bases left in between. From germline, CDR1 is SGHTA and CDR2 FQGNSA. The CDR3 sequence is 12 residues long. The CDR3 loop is CASSFGRSEAFF. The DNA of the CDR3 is TGTGCCAGCAGCTTCGGCAGGAGTGAAGCTTTCTTT.

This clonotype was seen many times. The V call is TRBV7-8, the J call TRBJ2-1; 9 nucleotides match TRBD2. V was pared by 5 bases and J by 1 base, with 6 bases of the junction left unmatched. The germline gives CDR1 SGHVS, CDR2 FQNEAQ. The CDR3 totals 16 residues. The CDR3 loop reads CASSPLAGASYNEQFF. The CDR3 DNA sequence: TGTGCCAGCAGCCCCTTAGCGGGGGCGTCCTACAATGAGCAGTTCTTC.

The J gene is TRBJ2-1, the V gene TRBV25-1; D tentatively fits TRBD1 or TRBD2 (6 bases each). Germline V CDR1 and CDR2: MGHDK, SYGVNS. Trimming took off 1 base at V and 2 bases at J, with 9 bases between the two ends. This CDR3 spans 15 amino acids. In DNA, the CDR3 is TGTGCCAGCAGTGAATCCGGGGGCACCTACAATGAGCAGTTCTTC. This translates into CASSESGGTYNEQFF.

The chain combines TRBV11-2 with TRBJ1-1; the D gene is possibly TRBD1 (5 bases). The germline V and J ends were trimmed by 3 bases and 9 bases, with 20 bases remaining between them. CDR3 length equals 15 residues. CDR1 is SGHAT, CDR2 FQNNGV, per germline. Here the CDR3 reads CASSLGYSVGTKAFF. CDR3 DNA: TGTGCCAGCAGCTTGGGGTACTCGGTGGGGACTAAAGCTTTCTTT.

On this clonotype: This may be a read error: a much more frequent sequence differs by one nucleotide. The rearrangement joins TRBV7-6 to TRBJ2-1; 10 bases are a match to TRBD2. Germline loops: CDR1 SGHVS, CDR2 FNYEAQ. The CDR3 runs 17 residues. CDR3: CGSSQRTSGSSYNEQFF. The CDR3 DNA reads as TGTGGCAGCAGCCAAAGGACTAGCGGTAGCTCCTACAATGAGCAGTTCTTC.

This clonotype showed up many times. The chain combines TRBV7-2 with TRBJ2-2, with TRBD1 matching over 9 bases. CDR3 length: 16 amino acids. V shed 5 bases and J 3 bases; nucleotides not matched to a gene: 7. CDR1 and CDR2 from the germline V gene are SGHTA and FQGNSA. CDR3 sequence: CASSPGQGRDTGELFF. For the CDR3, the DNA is TGTGCCAGCAGCCCTGGACAGGGGCGAGACACCGGGGAGCTGTTTTTT.

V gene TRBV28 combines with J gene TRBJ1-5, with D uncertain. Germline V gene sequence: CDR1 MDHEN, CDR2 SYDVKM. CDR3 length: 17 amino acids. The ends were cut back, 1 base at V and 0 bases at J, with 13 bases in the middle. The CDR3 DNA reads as TGTGCCAGCAGTTTATTAACGGACGTATATAGCAATCAGCCCCAGCATTTT. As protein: CASSLLTDVYSNQPQHF. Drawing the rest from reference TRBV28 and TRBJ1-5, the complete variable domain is DVKVTQSSRYLVKRTGEKVFLECVQDMDHENMFWYRQDPGLGLRLIYFSYDVKMKEKGDIPEGYSVSREKKERFSLILESASTNQTSMYLCASSLLTDVYSNQPQHFGDGTRLSIL.

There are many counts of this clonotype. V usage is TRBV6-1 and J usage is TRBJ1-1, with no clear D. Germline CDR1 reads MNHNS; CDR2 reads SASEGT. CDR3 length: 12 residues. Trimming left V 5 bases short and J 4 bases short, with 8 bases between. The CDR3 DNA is TGTGCCAGCAGTTCCCTTCGCACTGAAGCTTTCTTT. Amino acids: CASSSLRTEAFF.

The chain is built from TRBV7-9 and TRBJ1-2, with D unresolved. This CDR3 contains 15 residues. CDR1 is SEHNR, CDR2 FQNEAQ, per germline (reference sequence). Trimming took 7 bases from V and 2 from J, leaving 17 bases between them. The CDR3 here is CASTPPLQINYGYTF. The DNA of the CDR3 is TGTGCCAGCACCCCTCCACTGCAGATAAACTATGGCTACACCTTC.

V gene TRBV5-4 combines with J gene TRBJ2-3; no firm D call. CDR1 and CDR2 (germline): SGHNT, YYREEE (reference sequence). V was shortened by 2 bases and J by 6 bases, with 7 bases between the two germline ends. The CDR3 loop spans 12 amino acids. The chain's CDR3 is CASSLELDTQYF. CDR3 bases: TGTGCCAGCAGCTTAGAGCTGGATACGCAGTATTTT.

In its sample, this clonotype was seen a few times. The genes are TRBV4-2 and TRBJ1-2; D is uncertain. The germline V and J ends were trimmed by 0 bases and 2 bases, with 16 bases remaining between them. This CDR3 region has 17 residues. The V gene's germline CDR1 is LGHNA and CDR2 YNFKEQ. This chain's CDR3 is CASSQDLAPPKNYGYTF. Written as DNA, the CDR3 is TGTGCCAGCAGCCAAGATTTGGCACCTCCAAAAAACTATGGCTACACCTTC.

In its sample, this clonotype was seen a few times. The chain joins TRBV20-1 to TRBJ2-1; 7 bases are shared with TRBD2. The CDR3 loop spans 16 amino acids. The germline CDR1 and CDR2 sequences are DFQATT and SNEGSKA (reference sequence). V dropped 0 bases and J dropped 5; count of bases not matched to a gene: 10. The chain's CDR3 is CSARDARGTTDNEQFF. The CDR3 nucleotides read TGCAGTGCTAGAGATGCCCGCGGGACTACCGACAATGAGCAGTTCTTC.

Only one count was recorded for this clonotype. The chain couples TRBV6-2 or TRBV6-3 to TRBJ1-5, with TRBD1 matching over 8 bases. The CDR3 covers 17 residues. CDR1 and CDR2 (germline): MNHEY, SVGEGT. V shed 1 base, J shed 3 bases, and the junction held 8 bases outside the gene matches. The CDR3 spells CASSYLKTGDLNQPQHF. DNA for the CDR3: TGTGCCAGCAGTTACTTGAAGACAGGGGACCTCAATCAGCCCCAGCATTTT.

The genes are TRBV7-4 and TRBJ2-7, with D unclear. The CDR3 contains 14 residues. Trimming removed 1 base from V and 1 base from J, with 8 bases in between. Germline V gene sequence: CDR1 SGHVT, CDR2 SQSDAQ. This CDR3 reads CASSLGIGSYEQYF. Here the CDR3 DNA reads TGTGCCAGCAGCTTAGGGATCGGTTCCTACGAGCAGTACTTC.

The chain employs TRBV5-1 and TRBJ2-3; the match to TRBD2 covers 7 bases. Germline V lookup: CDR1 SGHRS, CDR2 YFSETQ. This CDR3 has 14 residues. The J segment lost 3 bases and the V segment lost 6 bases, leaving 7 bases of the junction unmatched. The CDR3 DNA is TGCGCCAGCACCCTGACTAGCCAAACAGATACGCAGTATTTT. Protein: CASTLTSQTDTQYF.

CDR3 in DNA: TGTGCCATCAGTGAGTCTTTACAGGACACTGAAGCTTTCTTT. This sequence encodes CAISESLQDTEAFF. The rearrangement joins TRBV10-3 to TRBJ1-1; D is possibly TRBD1 (5 bases). Germline V gene lookup returns CDR1 ENHRY and CDR2 SYGVKD. This CDR3 has 14 amino acids. V lost 0 bases and J lost 3, with 8 bases in between.

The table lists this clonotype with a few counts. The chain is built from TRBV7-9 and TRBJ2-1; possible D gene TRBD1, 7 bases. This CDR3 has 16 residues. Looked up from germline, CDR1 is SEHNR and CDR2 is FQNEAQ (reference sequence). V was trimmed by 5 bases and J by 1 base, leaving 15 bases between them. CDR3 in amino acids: CASSLRQGGSYNEQFF. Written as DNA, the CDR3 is TGTGCCAGCAGCCTTCGACAGGGAGGATCCTACAATGAGCAGTTCTTC.

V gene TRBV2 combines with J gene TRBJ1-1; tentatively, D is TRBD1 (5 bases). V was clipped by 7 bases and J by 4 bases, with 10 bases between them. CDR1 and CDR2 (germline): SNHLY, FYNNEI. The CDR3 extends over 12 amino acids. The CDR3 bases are TGTGCCAGCATAACAGGTGCCACTGAAGCTTTCTTT. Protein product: CASITGATEAFF. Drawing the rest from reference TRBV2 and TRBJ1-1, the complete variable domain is EPEVTQTPSHQVTQMGQEVILRCVPISNHLYFYWYRQILGQKVEFLVSFYNNEISEKSEIFDDQFSVERPDGSNFTLKIRSTKLEDSAMYFCASITGATEAFFGQGTRLTVV.

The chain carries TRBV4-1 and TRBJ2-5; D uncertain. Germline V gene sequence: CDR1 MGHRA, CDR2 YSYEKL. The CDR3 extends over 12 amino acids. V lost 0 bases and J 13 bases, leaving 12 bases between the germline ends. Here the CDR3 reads CASSQDAPGRYF. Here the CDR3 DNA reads TGCGCCAGCAGCCAAGACGCGCCAGGCCGGTACTTC.

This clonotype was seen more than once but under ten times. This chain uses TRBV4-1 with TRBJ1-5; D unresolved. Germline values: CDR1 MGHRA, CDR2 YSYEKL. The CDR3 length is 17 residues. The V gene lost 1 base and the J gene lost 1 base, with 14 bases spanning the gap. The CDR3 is CASSQAARTGSNQPQHF. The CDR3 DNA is TGCGCCAGCAGCCAAGCCGCCAGGACGGGCAGCAATCAGCCCCAGCATTTT.

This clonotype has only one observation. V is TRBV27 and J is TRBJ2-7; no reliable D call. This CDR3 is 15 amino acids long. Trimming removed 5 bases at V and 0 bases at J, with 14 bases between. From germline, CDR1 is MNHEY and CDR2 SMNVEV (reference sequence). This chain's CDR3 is CASSPYLSISYEQYF. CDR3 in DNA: TGTGCCAGCAGTCCATACCTATCCATCTCCTACGAGCAGTACTTC.

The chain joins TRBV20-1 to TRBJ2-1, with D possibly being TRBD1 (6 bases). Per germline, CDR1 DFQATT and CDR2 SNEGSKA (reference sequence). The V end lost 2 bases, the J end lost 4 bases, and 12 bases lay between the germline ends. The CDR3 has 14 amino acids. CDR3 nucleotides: TGCAGTGCTAGATTTGACAGGACTTACAATGAGCAGTTCTTC. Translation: CSARFDRTYNEQFF.

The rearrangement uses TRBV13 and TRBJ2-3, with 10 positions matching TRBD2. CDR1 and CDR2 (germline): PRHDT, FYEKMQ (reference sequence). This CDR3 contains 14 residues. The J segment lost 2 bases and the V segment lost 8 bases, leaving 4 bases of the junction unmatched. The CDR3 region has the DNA TGTGCCAGCGCACTAGCGGGGACCACAGATACGCAGTATTTT. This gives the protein CASALAGTTDTQYF.

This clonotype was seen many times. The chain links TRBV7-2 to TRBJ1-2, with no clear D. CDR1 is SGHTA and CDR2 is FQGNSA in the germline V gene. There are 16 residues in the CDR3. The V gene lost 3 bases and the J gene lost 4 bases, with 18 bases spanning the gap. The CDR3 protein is CASSLPDGVESYGYTF. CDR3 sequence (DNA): TGTGCCAGCAGCTTGCCCGATGGGGTTGAGAGCTATGGCTACACCTTC.

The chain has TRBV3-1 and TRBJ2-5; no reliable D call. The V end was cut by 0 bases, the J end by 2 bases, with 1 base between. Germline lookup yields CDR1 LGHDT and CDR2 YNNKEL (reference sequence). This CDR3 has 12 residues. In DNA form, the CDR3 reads TGTGCCAGCAGCCAAGAACAAGAGACCCAGTACTTC. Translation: CASSQEQETQYF.